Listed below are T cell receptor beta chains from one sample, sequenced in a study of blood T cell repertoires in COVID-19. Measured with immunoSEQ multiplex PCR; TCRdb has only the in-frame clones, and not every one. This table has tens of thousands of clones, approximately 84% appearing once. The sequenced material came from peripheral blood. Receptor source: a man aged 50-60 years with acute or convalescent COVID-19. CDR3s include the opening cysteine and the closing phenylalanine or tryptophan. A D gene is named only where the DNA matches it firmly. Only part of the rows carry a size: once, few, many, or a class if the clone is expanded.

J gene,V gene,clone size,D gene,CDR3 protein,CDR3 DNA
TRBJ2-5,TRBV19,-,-,CASSIVSQETQYF,TGTGCCAGTAGTATCGTTAGTCAAGAGACCCAGTACTTC
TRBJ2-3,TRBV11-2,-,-,CASSGPGDTQYF,TGTGCCAGCAGTGGACCGGGGGATACGCAGTATTTT
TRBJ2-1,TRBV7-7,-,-,CASSIGTAGNNEQFF,TGTGCTAGCAGCATTGGCACCGCGGGGAACAATGAGCAGTTCTTC
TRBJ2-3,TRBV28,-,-,CALGGGGTDTQYF,TGTGCCCTGGGAGGGGGGGGCACAGATACGCAGTATTTT
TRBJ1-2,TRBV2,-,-,CASRQGNLGGYTF,TGTGCCAGCAGACAGGGCAACTTGGGTGGCTACACCTTC
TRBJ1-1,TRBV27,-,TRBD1,CASMIQGFGTEAFF,TGTGCCAGCATGATACAGGGGTTTGGCACTGAAGCTTTCTTT
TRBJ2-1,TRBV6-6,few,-,CASSYGGTHNEQFF,TGTGCCAGCAGTTACGGAGGTACTCACAATGAGCAGTTCTTC
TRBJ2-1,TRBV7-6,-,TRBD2,CASTKGLAGVGGNEQFF,TGTGCCAGCACCAAGGGACTAGCGGGGGTGGGAGGGAATGAGCAGTTCTTC
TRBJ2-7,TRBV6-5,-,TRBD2,CASSYGGESYEQYF,TGTGCCAGCAGTTACGGGGGGGAATCCTACGAGCAGTACTTC
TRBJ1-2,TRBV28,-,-,CASSLAGDGYTF,TGTGCCAGCAGTTTAGCGGGAGATGGCTACACCTTC
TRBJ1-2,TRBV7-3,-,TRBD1,CASSLYGGTGGVDSGYTF,TGTGCCAGCAGCTTATATGGAGGGACAGGGGGCGTCGATAGCGGCTACACCTTC
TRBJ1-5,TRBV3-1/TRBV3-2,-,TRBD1,CASSLGTDSNQPQHF,TGTGCCAGCAGCCTTGGGACAGATAGCAATCAGCCCCAGCATTTT
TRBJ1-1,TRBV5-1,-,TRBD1,CASTRGRDTEAFF,TGCGCCAGCACTAGGGGGCGAGACACTGAAGCTTTCTTT
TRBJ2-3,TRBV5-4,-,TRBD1,CASSSGQGHTDTQYF,TGTGCCAGCAGCTCCGGACAGGGGCACACAGATACGCAGTATTTT
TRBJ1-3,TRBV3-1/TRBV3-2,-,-,CASRVGQSGTIYF,TGTGCCAGCAGGGTAGGCCAATCGGGCACCATATATTTT
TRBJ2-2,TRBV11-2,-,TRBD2,CASSLTSEWNTGELFF,TGTGCCAGCAGCTTAACTAGCGAGTGGAATACCGGGGAGCTGTTTTTT
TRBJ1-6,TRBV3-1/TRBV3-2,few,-,CASTPDRGYNSPLHF,TGTGCCAGCACCCCAGACCGGGGTTATAATTCACCCCTCCACTTT
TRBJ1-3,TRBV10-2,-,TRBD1,CASSEVWDRVSGNTIYF,TGCGCCAGCAGTGAGGTTTGGGACAGGGTGTCCGGAAACACCATATATTTT
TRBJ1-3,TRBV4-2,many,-,CASSQDRGSGNTIYF,TGTGCCAGCAGCCAAGATAGGGGGAGCGGAAACACCATATATTTT
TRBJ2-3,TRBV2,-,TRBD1,CASRAGQGYTDTQYF,TGTGCCAGCAGAGCTGGACAGGGGTACACAGATACGCAGTATTTT
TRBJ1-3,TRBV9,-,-,CASSVRGGSGNTIYF,TGTGCCAGCAGCGTACGGGGAGGCTCTGGAAACACCATATATTTT
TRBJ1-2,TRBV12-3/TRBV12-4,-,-,CASAIGAWGGYTF,TGTGCCAGCGCAATAGGGGCCTGGGGTGGCTACACCTTC
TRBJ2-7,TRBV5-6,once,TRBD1,CASSLASGGEQYF,TGTGCCAGCAGCTTGGCCTCAGGGGGAGAGCAGTACTTC
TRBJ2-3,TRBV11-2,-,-,CASSLGLSTDTQYF,TGTGCCAGCAGCTTAGGACTCAGCACAGATACGCAGTATTTT
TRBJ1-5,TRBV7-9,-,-,CASSTGYSNQPQHF,TGTGCCAGCAGCACAGGGTATAGCAATCAGCCCCAGCATTTT
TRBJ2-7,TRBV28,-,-,CASSPQGRSSYEQYF,TGTGCCAGCAGTCCTCAGGGCCGTAGCTCCTACGAGCAGTACTTC
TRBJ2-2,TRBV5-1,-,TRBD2,CASSFAGGLVTGELFF,TGCGCCAGCAGCTTTGCGGGGGGATTGGTGACCGGGGAGCTGTTTTTT